The text below deals with one T cell receptor (beta chain). A read error is possible here, since a much larger clone lies one base away. The data belong to a study of read filtering for tumor transcriptome and immune sequencing. Study-wide background: IR-seq gave about 3.5 to 10.27 million TCR reads per sample; RNA-seq gave about 75 to 1,300.

This library used roughly 400 ng RNA and molecular barcoded adaptors spanning alpha/delta and beta/gamma chains. TCRdb redid the calling of the reads with MiXCR, one entry per CDR3 protein. The table includes 62,000 or so distinct CDR3 sequences, approximately 15% detected once. CDR3 length: 15 residues. Germline V lookup: CDR1 SEHNR, CDR2 FQNEAQ (reference sequence). The sample taken for sequencing was a population of CD138-negative cells sorted from bone marrow. The source is a donor aged 40 or older with multiple myeloma. The chain recombines TRBV7-9 with TRBJ2-3; D perhaps matches TRBD1 (5 bases). CDR3 DNA: TGTGCCAGCAGATCACCCGACCGAGGCACAGGTACGCAGTATTTT. It is translated as CASRSPDRGTGTQYF.